This TCR beta chain was sequenced in a study of blood T cells in healthy people across ages. CDR3 length: 14 amino acids. A sample-barcoded 5' primer and a J-beta primer mix were used in a second PCR of roughly 6 to 11 cycles. MiXCR, applied by TCRdb to the 5' RACE reads, yields one record per CDR3 protein. The table lists about 1,500,000 distinct CDR3 sequences, about 43% of them singletons. This sequence was found in a woman aged 18-29 years in good health. Sequencing was performed on blood. The chain carries TRBV21-1 and TRBJ2-1. TRBV21-1 is given as a pseudogene. The DNA of the CDR3 is TGTGCCAGCAGCCAGGAACCACTACACAATGAGCAGTTCTTC. The encoded protein is CASSQEPLHNEQFF.